This record concerns one TCR beta chain sequence. This entry belongs to a study of blood T cell repertoires in COVID-19. Study information: Whether acute or convalescent, the COVID-19 samples came from the United States, Italy and Spain. T cells, B-cell-depleted T cells, or PBMCs supplied cDNA or gDNA.

The CDR3 totals 15 residues. Germline trimming cut 2 bases from V and 4 bases from J; bases unmatched to any gene: 4. Germline V gene data show CDR1 as MRHNA and CDR2 as SNTAGT. Original processing notes: Nucleated cell number was recorded as an estimate derived from reference gene primer amplification. The table came from immunoSEQ multiplex PCR; TCRdb's copy has only in-frame clones and leaves some out. Clone size and V and J calls were adopted from that table, with D and trimming inferred from the DNA. The sample holds a few hundred thousand clones; around 80% are singletons and the top ten take approximately 3.2%.

This sequence joins TRBV6-4 and TRBJ2-1, with TRBD2 matching over 8 bases. This TCR was recovered from a young woman with acute or convalescent COVID-19. Sequenced input: peripheral blood. The CDR3 protein is CASSDTSGPYNEQFF. Written as DNA, the CDR3 is TGTGCCAGCAGTGACACTAGCGGCCCTTACAATGAGCAGTTCTTC.